This T cell receptor beta chain was recorded in a study of radiotherapy plus CTLA-4 blockade in lung cancer. Across the study: Patients showed objective responses in 15% to 20% of cases and disease control in 31%. Study-wide points: How blood T cell clones changed early, along with interferon-beta, reportedly forecast response best. TCR clones of tumor origin grew in blood after radiotherapy plus ipilimumab.

As for this clone: What it binds is not known.

This CDR3 spans 18 amino acids. Deletions cut 4 bases from V and 0 bases from J, with 17 bases between. CDR1 and CDR2 (germline): SGHNT, YYREEE (reference sequence). Ipilimumab CTLA-4 blockade and focal radiation were given to patients with chemo-refractory metastatic non-small-cell lung cancer. Profiling relied on immunoSEQ multiplex PCR, and the TCRdb table lists in-frame clones only, not all of them. This sample has about 110,000 clones, with approximately 77% found just once. The receptor was isolated from a human donor with non-small cell lung cancer that progressed on radiotherapy plus ipilimumab. Some clones in this sample may be carry-over from other donors' samples. The chain combines TRBV5-4 with TRBJ2-6; a possible D gene is TRBD1 (6 bases). Here the sequenced sample was peripheral blood, taken from a patient treated with radiotherapy plus ipilimumab. The CDR3 nucleotides read TGTGCCAGCAGCCCGGCCCCAGGGGCCAGCTCTGGGGCCAACGTCCTGACTTTC. This codes for CASSPAPGASSGANVLTF. Combining the CDR3 with reference TRBV5-4 and TRBJ2-6 gives the whole variable domain ETGVTQSPTHLIKTRGQQVTLRCSSQSGHNTVSWYQQALGQGPQFIFQYYREEENGRGNFPPRFSGLQFPNYSSELNVNALELDDSALYLCASSPAPGASSGANVLTFGAGSRLTVL.